This T cell receptor (beta chain) originates from a study of blood T cell repertoires in COVID-19. The method was immunoSEQ multiplex PCR; TCRdb's version includes in-frame clones alone and lacks a portion of them. The sample shows hundreds of thousands of clones, roughly nine tenths of them seen only once. CDR3 size: 12 residues. V lost 4 bases and J 10 bases, leaving 11 bases between the germline ends. CDR1 MNHEY and CDR2 SVGAGI come from the germline V gene. Sequencing was done on a sample of peripheral blood. This sequence originates from a man aged 40-49 years with acute or convalescent COVID-19. The rearrangement joins TRBV6-5 to TRBJ2-1; perhaps TRBD2 as D (5 bases). DNA for the CDR3: TGTGCCAGCAGTTCCGCGACTAAGGAGCAGTTCTTC. Protein: CASSSATKEQFF.